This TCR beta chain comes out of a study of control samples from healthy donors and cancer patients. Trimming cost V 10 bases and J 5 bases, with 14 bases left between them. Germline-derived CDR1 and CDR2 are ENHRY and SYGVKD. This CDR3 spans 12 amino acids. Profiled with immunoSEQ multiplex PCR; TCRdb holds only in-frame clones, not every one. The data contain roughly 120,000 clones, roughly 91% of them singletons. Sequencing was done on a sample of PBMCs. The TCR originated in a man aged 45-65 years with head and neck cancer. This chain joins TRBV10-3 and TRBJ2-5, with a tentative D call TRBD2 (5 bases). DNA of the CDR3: TGTGCCACAAGGGAGCTCGAGGAGACCCAGTACTTC. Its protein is CATRELEETQYF.